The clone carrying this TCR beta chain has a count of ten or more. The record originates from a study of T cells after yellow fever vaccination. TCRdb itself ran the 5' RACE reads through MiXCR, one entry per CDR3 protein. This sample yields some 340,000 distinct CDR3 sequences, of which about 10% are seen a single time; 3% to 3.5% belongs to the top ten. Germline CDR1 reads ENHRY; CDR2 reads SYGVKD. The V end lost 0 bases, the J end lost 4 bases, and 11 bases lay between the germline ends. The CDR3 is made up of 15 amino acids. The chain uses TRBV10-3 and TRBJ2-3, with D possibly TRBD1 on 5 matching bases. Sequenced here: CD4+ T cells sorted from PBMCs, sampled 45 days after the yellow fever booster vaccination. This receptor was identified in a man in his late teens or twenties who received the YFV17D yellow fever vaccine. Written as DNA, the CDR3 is TGTGCCATCAGTGAGTCTTTTCAGGGCGCAGATACGCAGTATTTT. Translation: CAISESFQGADTQYF.